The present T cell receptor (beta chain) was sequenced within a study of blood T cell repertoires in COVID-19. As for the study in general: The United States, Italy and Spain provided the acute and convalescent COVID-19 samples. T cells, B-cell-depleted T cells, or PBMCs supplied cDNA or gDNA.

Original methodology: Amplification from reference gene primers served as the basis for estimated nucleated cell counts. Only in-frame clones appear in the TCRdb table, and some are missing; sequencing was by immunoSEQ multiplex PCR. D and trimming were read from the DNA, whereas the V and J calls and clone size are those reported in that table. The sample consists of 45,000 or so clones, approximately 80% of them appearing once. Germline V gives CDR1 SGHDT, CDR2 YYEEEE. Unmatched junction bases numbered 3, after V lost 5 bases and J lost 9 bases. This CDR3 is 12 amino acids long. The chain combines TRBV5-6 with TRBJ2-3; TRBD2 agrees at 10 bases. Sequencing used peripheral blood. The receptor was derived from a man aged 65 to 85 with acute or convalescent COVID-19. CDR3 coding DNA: TGTGCCAGCAGTCAACTAGCGGGGACGCAGTATTTT. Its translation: CASSQLAGTQYF.